This T cell receptor (beta chain) is drawn from a study of cytomegalovirus exposure and HLA in healthy donors. Amplification used 60 Vbeta primers and 13 Jbeta primers. Data came from immunoSEQ multiplex PCR; TCRdb stores just in-frame clones and leaves some out. The sample includes roughly 67,000 clones, 78% of them seen just once. CDR1 is SQVTM, CDR2 ANQGSEA, per germline. This CDR3 comprises 12 residues. V lost 3 bases, J lost 4 bases, and 1 base stayed unmatched. Comments on this clone: The antigen remains unidentified.

Notes on the study in general: Some segments of the V type, notably TRBV6-2 and TRBV6-3, were excluded as indistinguishable.

The receptor's source is a man between 40 and 49 years old in good health and CMV-seronegative. The sample was PBMCs. The rearrangement uses TRBV29-1 and TRBJ2-3; the match to TRBD2 covers 7 bases. In nucleotides, the CDR3 is TGCAGCGTTGACGCGGGAGCAGATACGCAGTATTTT. It specifies CSVDAGADTQYF.